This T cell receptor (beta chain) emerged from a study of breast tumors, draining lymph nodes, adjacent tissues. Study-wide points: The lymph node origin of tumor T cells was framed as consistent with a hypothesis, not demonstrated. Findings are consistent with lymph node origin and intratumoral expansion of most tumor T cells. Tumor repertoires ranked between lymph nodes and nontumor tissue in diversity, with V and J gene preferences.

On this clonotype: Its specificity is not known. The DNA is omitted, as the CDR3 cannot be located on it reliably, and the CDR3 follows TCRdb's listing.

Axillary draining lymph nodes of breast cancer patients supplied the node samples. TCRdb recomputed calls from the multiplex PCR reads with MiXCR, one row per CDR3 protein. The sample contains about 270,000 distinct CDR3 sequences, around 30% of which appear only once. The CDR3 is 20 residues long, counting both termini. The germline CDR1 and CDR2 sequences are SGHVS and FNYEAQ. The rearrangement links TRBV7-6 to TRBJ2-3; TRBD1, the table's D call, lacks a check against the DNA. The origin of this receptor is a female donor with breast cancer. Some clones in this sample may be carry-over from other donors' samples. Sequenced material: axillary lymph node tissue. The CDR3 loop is CASSFYICSAQLSGTDTQYF.